The 27 T cell receptor beta chains in this list originate from one sample, sequenced in a study of OX40 agonist ivuxolimab in advanced cancers. TCRdb's copy holds only in-frame clones and misses some; the assay was immunoSEQ multiplex PCR. The data contain fewer than 45,000 clones, roughly 84% of them singletons. The specimen comprised CD4+ or CD8+ T cells sorted from blood, sampled in a trial of the OX40 agonist ivuxolimab. The receptors here all came from an adult with an advanced solid tumor such as melanoma, head and neck, liver or kidney cancer.

This rearrangement joins TRBV28 to TRBJ1-2; no firm D call. V lost 3 bases, J lost 4 bases, and 18 bases lay in between. Per the germline V gene, CDR1 is MDHEN and CDR2 is SYDVKM. The CDR3 loop spans 16 amino acids. CDR3 sequence: CASSLYRGLRGYGYTF. The CDR3 nucleotides are TGTGCCAGCAGTTTGTACCGCGGGCTACGGGGCTATGGCTACACCTTC.

This clone was seen more than once but under ten times. The chain uses TRBV10-3 and TRBJ1-6; maybe TRBD1 (6 bases). CDR1 is ENHRY and CDR2 is SYGVKD in the germline V gene. The V end lost 8 bases, the J end lost 8 bases, and 10 bases lay between the germline ends. The CDR3 has 12 residues. CDR3 DNA sequence: TGTGCCATCGGACAGAAGGATTCACCCCTCCACTTT. This encodes CAIGQKDSPLHF.

This clone has just one count. The chain joins TRBV2 to TRBJ2-7, with D possibly TRBD1 on 8 matching bases. Germline V gene lookup returns CDR1 SNHLY and CDR2 FYNNEI. CDR3 length: 15 amino acids. In DNA form, the CDR3 reads TGTGCACAGGGGGGGTCGGCGGACCCATCCTACGAGCAGTACTTC. Protein sequence: CAQGGSADPSYEQYF.

V usage is TRBV7-9 and J usage is TRBJ1-4; D is possibly TRBD1 (6 bases). Trimming pared 5 bases from V and 8 bases from J, leaving 15 bases between. The CDR3 is 14 amino acids. CDR1 and CDR2 (germline): SEHNR, FQNEAQ (reference sequence). CDR3 coding DNA: TGTGCCAGCAGCGGCAGGGGTGGGGGCGAAAAACTGTTTTTT. This translates into CASSGRGGGEKLFF.

V and J are TRBV10-3 and TRBJ1-5; a weak D match, TRBD1 (6 bases). The CDR3 totals 13 residues. Germline CDR1 reads ENHRY; CDR2 reads SYGVKD. V was trimmed by 7 bases and J by 3 bases, leaving 10 bases between them. CDR3 nucleotides: TGTGCCATCACAGGGGACTTCAATCAGCCCCAGCATTTT. Its translation is CAITGDFNQPQHF.

This chain uses TRBV6-9 with TRBJ2-1; D perhaps matches TRBD2 (6 bases). Germline loops: CDR1 MNHGY, CDR2 SVAAGI. V gave up 1 base and J gave up 0 bases, with 16 bases separating them. The CDR3 sequence is 18 residues long. CDR3 amino acids: CASSYCWPGTFSYNEQFF. For the CDR3, the DNA is TGTGCCAGCAGTTATTGTTGGCCCGGGACTTTCTCCTACAATGAGCAGTTCTTC.

J is TRBJ2-1 and V is TRBV7-9; no reliable D call. The germline V and J ends were trimmed by 6 bases and 8 bases, with 11 bases remaining between them. Germline V gene sequence: CDR1 SEHNR, CDR2 FQNEAQ (reference sequence). CDR3 length: 12 amino acids. The CDR3 DNA follows: TGTGCCAGCAGATCCGTGGTGCATGAGCAGTTCTTC. It is translated as CASRSVVHEQFF. The full variable domain, completed using reference TRBV7-9 and TRBJ2-1, is DTGVSQNPRHKITKRGQNVTFRCDPISEHNRLYWYRQTLGQGPEFLTYFQNEAQLEKSRLLSDRFSAERPKGSFSTLEIQRTEQGDSAMYLCASRSVVHEQFFGPGTRLTVL.

V and J are TRBV1 and TRBJ1-5; the table's D gene call, TRBD1, was not cross checked with the DNA. TRBV1 is deemed a pseudogene. CDR3 length: 15 amino acids. CDR3 bases: TGCACCAGCAGCCAAGAATTTCGCAGGAATCAGCCCCAGCATTTT. Protein sequence: CTSSQEFRRNQPQHF.

The rearrangement links TRBV18 to TRBJ2-7, with 8 bases identical to TRBD1. Per germline, CDR1 KGHSH and CDR2 LQKENI. J was trimmed by 3 bases and V by 2 bases; bases with no gene match: 3. There are 14 residues in the CDR3. The CDR3 region is CASSPTTGGYEQYF. The DNA of the CDR3 is TGTGCCAGCTCACCAACTACAGGGGGCTACGAGCAGTACTTC. Based on the CDR3 plus reference TRBV18 and TRBJ2-7, the full variable domain is NAGVMQNPRHLVRRRGQEARLRCSPMKGHSHVYWYRQLPEEGLKFMVYLQKENIIDESGMPKERFSAEFPKEGPSILRIQQVVRGDSAAYFCASSPTTGGYEQYFGPGTRLTVT.

This chain joins TRBV9 and TRBJ2-2; 8 nucleotides match TRBD2. With V trimmed by 4 bases and J by 4 bases, 9 bases remained unmatched. CDR1 is SGDLS, CDR2 YYNGEE, per germline. The CDR3 has 16 amino acids. The CDR3 region is CASSPPRGGSTGELFF. The CDR3 nucleotides read TGTGCCAGCAGCCCACCCCGGGGGGGAAGCACCGGGGAGCTGTTTTTT.

The V and J genes are TRBV28 and TRBJ1-5, with a possible D match to TRBD1 (6 bases). The V and J ends lost 6 bases and 5 bases respectively, with 17 bases between them. CDR3 size: 15 residues. The germline V gene encodes CDR1 MDHEN and CDR2 SYDVKM. Written as DNA, the CDR3 is TGTGCCAGCAGGAATTACCGGGACACTTATCAGCCCCAGCATTTT. Translation gives CASRNYRDTYQPQHF.

The rearrangement uses TRBV27 and TRBJ1-2; 8 bases align to TRBD1. Losses at the gene ends were 10 bases for V and 4 bases for J; bases not matched to a gene: 11. Germline lookup yields CDR1 MNHEY and CDR2 SMNVEV (reference sequence). The CDR3 totals 14 residues. CDR3 bases: TGTGCCACCTCCACAGGGGGGTTTCCCTATGGCTACACCTTC. Its translation is CATSTGGFPYGYTF.

The rearrangement uses TRBV7-9 and TRBJ2-3; 8 bases match TRBD2. The CDR3 is made up of 15 amino acids. Germline CDR1 is SEHNR and CDR2 is FQNEAQ (reference sequence). V gave up 6 bases and J gave up 4 bases; unmatched junction bases: 9. The CDR3 loop reads CASRGRGAGADTQYF. The DNA for the CDR3 is TGTGCCAGCAGAGGACGGGGAGCGGGGGCAGATACGCAGTATTTT.

This chain uses TRBV6-5 with TRBJ2-5, with D perhaps being TRBD1 or TRBD2 (6 bases each). The germline V and J ends were trimmed by 0 bases and 4 bases, with 12 bases remaining between them. CDR3 size: 15 residues. From germline, CDR1 is MNHEY and CDR2 SVGAGI. CDR3 loop: CASSYSRGVIETQYF. The CDR3 bases are TGTGCCAGCAGTTACTCTAGGGGGGTAATAGAGACCCAGTACTTC.

Of note for this clone: The junction and the germline gene differ at one end; a read error may be behind it. The V call is TRBV4-1, the J call TRBJ1-1; no reliable D call. CDR1 is MGHRA and CDR2 is YSYEKL in the germline V gene. The CDR3 covers 11 residues. The CDR3 loop is CASSQNTEAFF. The CDR3, as DNA: TGTGCCAGCAGCCAGAACACTGAAGCTTTCTTT.

The chain couples TRBV7-9 to TRBJ1-3; D is undetermined. Germline values: CDR1 SEHNR, CDR2 FQNEAQ (reference sequence). V lost 8 bases and J lost 3, with 11 bases in between. The CDR3 runs to 13 residues. CDR3 in DNA: TGTGCCAGCGGCCTCAGTCTTGGAAACACCATATATTTT. It specifies CASGLSLGNTIYF.

A single count supports this clone. The rearrangement links TRBV6-7 to TRBJ1-2; a possible D gene is TRBD1 (5 bases). TRBV6-7 is an ORF, with its function uncertain. V lost 3 bases to trimming and J lost 4 bases, with 21 bases between them. The CDR3 contains 17 residues. CDR3 DNA sequence: TGTGCCAGCAGTTATAGTCGGCCGGGGGTTGCCCCCTATGGCTACACCTTC. Translated, it gives CASSYSRPGVAPYGYTF.

The chain has TRBV10-1 and TRBJ2-7; 12 bases line up with TRBD2. The CDR3 covers 14 residues. Trimming cost V 4 bases and J 2 bases; bases outside gene matches: 0. Germline-derived CDR1 and CDR2 are WNHNN and SYGVQD (reference sequence). CDR3 amino acids: CASSASGRAYEQYF. The CDR3 bases are TGCGCCAGCAGTGCTAGCGGGAGGGCCTACGAGCAGTACTTC.

The V and J genes are TRBV6-5 and TRBJ2-1; the match to TRBD1 covers 11 bases. The CDR3 has 15 amino acids. CDR1 is MNHEY and CDR2 is SVGAGI in the germline V gene. The V gene end was trimmed by 1 base and the J gene end by 6 bases; junction bases not matched to a gene: 2. This CDR3 reads CASSYWTGGRNEQFF. CDR3 sequence (DNA): TGTGCCAGCAGTTACTGGACAGGGGGCCGCAATGAGCAGTTCTTC.

This rearrangement joins TRBV5-1 to TRBJ1-4; tentatively, D is TRBD1 (5 bases). This CDR3 is built from 15 residues. CDR1 SGHRS and CDR2 YFSETQ come from the germline V gene. V was cut by 2 bases and J by 2 bases, with 10 bases left in between. The CDR3 region is CASSFTGSTNEKLFF. Here the CDR3 DNA reads TGCGCCAGCAGCTTCACAGGAAGCACTAATGAAAAACTGTTTTTT. The whole variable domain, remainder taken from reference TRBV5-1 and TRBJ1-4, is KAGVTQTPRYLIKTRGQQVTLSCSPISGHRSVSWYQQTPGQGLQFLFEYFSETQRNKGNFPGRFSGRQFSNSRSEMNVSTLELGDSALYLCASSFTGSTNEKLFFGSGTQLSVL.

The chain employs TRBV27 and TRBJ2-7, with TRBD1 as a possible D gene (6 bases). In germline, CDR1 is MNHEY, CDR2 SMNVEV (reference sequence). Trimming took 2 bases from V and 2 from J, leaving 13 bases between them. The CDR3 extends over 15 amino acids. The CDR3 DNA sequence: TGTGCCAGCAGTTTACATTGGACAGCCACCTACGAGCAGTACTTC. This sequence encodes CASSLHWTATYEQYF.

The CDR3 here is CASSRENEQFF. The CDR3 bases are TGTGCCAGCAGCCGGGAGAATGAGCAGTTCTTC. The chain couples TRBV7-6 to TRBJ2-1; a possible D gene is TRBD2 (6 bases). Trimming left V 5 bases short and J 7 bases short, with 6 bases between. This CDR3 has 11 amino acids. Germline CDR1 SGHVS, CDR2 FNYEAQ.

The chain employs TRBV19 and TRBJ2-7; 7 nucleotides line up with TRBD1. The CDR3 spans 15 residues. Germline-derived CDR1 and CDR2 are LNHDA and SQIVND (reference sequence). The CDR3 DNA reads as TGTGCGACCAAACCCTCGGGCAGGGGGTTCCACGAGCAGTACTTC. Translating it yields CATKPSGRGFHEQYF.

The chain recombines TRBV7-6 with TRBJ2-4; the match to TRBD1 covers 8 bases. CDR3 length equals 16 residues. Unmatched junction bases numbered 8, after V lost 5 bases and J lost 2 bases. Germline V CDR1 and CDR2: SGHVS, FNYEAQ. CDR3 amino acids: CASSPTGGRTKNIQYF. The CDR3 DNA follows: TGTGCCAGCAGCCCCACAGGGGGGAGGACCAAAAACATTCAGTACTTC.

Turning to this clone: The same CDR3 is also encoded by other DNA sequences in this sample. The gene calls are TRBV30 and TRBJ2-7; 11 bases agree with TRBD2. The CDR3 length is 18 residues. The germline gives CDR1 GTSNPN, CDR2 SVGIG (reference sequence). V gave up 3 bases and J gave up 4 bases; unmatched junction bases: 17. CDR3 nucleotide sequence: TGTGCCTGGAGCCCCCCAGTAAGGTTACTAGCGGGAGCTTACGAGCAGTACTTC. It translates to CAWSPPVRLLAGAYEQYF.

This chain links TRBV30 with TRBJ2-7; D ambiguous. Germline CDR1 and CDR2: GTSNPN and SVGIG (reference sequence). The CDR3 contains 11 residues. Deletions cut 7 bases from V and 3 bases from J, with 10 bases between. CDR3: CAFTKYYEQYF. CDR3 nucleotide sequence: TGTGCCTTCACCAAATACTACGAGCAGTACTTC.

This chain links TRBV11-2 with TRBJ2-7; D gene unclear. Germline V gene data show CDR1 as SGHAT and CDR2 as FQNNGV. This CDR3 has 15 residues. V lost 1 base to trimming and J lost 3 bases, with 13 bases between them. CDR3 sequence reads: CASSLGSGINYEQYF. Written as DNA, the CDR3 is TGTGCCAGCAGCTTAGGGTCCGGAATAAACTACGAGCAGTACTTC.